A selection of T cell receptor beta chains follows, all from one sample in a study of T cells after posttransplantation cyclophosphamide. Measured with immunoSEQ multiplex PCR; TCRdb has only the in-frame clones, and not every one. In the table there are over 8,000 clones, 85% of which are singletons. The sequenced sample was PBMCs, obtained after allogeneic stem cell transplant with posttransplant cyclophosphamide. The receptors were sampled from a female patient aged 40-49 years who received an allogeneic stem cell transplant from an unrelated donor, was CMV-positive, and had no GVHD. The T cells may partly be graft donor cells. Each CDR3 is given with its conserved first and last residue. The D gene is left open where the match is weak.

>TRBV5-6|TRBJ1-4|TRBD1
CASSLVAGGREKLFF
TGTGCCAGCAGCTTGGTGGCAGGGGGTCGTGAAAAACTGTTTTTT
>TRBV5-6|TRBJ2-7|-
CASKSTGAPEQYF
TGTGCCAGCAAATCCACCGGTGCCCCCGAGCAGTACTTC
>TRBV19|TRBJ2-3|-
CASSIDAGAGDTQYF
TGTGCCAGTAGTATAGATGCAGGGGCAGGAGATACGCAGTATTTT
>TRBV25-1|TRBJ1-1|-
CASSDSKTGMNTEAFF
TGTGCCAGCAGTGATTCCAAGACAGGAATGAACACTGAAGCTTTCTTT
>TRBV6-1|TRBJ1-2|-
CASSKAPGYGYTF
TGTGCCAGCAGTAAGGCGCCAGGTTATGGCTACACCTTC
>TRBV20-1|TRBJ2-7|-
CSTLLGYEQYF
TGCAGTACTCTCCTTGGCTACGAGCAGTACTTC
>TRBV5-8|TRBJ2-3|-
CASSLGHLGTDTQYF
TGTGCCAGCAGCTTGGGACACCTTGGCACAGATACGCAGTATTTT
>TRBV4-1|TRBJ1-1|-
CASSQDPGTYTEAFF
TGCGCCAGCAGCCAAGACCCGGGTACGTACACTGAAGCTTTCTTT
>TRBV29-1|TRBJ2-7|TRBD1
CSVPGQGGYEQYF
TGCAGCGTGCCGGGACAGGGGGGGTACGAGCAGTACTTC
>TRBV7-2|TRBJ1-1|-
CASSSHMNTEAFF
TGTGCCAGCAGCTCACACATGAACACTGAAGCTTTCTTT
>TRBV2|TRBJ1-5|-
CASSAEQGGNQPQHF
TGTGCCAGCAGTGCAGAACAGGGAGGCAATCAGCCCCAGCATTTT
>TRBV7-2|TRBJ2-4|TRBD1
CASSLQGQAKNIQYF
TGTGCCAGCAGCCTCCAGGGACAGGCCAAAAACATTCAGTACTTC
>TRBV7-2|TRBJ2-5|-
CASSLDWQETQYF
TGTGCCAGCAGCTTAGACTGGCAAGAGACCCAGTACTTC
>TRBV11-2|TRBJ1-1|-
CASSRRTAMNTEAFF
TGTGCCAGCAGCCGACGGACTGCTATGAACACTGAAGCTTTCTTT
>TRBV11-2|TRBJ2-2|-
CASSLYLELFF
TGTGCCAGCAGCTTATACCTCGAGTTGTTTTTT